This TCR beta chain was captured by sequencing in a study of graft-versus-host responses after intestinal transplantation. For the study at large: Multivisceral, liver-intestinal, or isolated intestinal grafts were transplanted into recipients.

The CDR3 length is 15 residues. The germline CDR1 and CDR2 sequences are SNHLY and FYNNEI. V lost 6 bases, J lost 0 bases, and 12 bases lay in between. The repertoire was sequenced with immunoSEQ multiplex PCR; TCRdb's copy has only in-frame clones and lacks some. The table lists some 77,000 clones, 92% of them singletons, with around 0.69% in the top ten. The TCR comes from a human patient who received an intestinal transplant, so some T cells may come from the graft donor. This chain joins TRBV2 and TRBJ1-5; D is perhaps TRBD1 (6 bases). The starting material was PBMCs, obtained 98 days after intestinal transplantation. The CDR3 is CASRMDSLSNQPQHF. As DNA, the CDR3 is TGTGCCAGCAGGATGGACAGCCTTAGCAATCAGCCCCAGCATTTT. Combining the CDR3 with reference TRBV2 and TRBJ1-5 gives the whole variable domain EPEVTQTPSHQVTQMGQEVILRCVPISNHLYFYWYRQILGQKVEFLVSFYNNEISEKSEIFDDQFSVERPDGSNFTLKIRSTKLEDSAMYFCASRMDSLSNQPQHFGDGTRLSIL.